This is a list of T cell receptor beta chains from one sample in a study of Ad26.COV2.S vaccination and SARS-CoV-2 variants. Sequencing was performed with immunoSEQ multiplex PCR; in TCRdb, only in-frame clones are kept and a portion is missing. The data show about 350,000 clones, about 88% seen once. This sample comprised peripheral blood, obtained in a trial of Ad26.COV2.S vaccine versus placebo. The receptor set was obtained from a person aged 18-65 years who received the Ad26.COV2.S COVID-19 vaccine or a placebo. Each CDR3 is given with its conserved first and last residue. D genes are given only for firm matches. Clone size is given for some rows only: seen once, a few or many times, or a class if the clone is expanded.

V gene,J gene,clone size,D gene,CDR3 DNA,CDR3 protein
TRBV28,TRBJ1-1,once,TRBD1,TGTGCCAGCAGTTCTATAGGACAGGGTGCTGAAGCTTTCTTT,CASSSIGQGAEAFF
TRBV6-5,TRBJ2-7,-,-,TGTGCCAGCAGAAAGACAGTATTAACTTACGAGCAGTACTTC,CASRKTVLTYEQYF
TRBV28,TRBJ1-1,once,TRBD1,TGTGCCAGCAGTTTAGGAGGGGGCAGGGGCCGGAACACTGAAGCTTTCTTT,CASSLGGGRGRNTEAFF
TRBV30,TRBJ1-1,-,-,TGTGCCTGGAGTGGGAGGGAAACTGAAGCTTTCTTT,CAWSGRETEAFF
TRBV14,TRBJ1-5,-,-,TGTGCCAGCAGCCAAGAGGGTCGGCCCCAGCATTTT,CASSQEGRPQHF
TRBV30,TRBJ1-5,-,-,TGTGCCTGGAGTGACGGTAGCAATCAGCCCCAGCATTTT,CAWSDGSNQPQHF
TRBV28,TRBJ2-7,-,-,TGTGCCAGCATATCCCTTAAGGGCCTCCAAACCTACGAGCAGTACTTC,CASISLKGLQTYEQYF
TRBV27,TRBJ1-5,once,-,TGTGCCAGCAGTTTAACCTATTCTGGCCAGCCCCAGCATTTT,CASSLTYSGQPQHF
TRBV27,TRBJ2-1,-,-,TGTGCCAGCAGTTTATCGGCAGGAGGAAATGAGCAGTTCTTC,CASSLSAGGNEQFF
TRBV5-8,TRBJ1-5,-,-,TGTGCCAGCAGCTTTTTAGGGGGGAATCAGCCCCAGCATTTT,CASSFLGGNQPQHF
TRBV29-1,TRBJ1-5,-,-,TGCAGCGTTGCGAACAGGGAGCATCAGCCCCAGCATTTT,CSVANREHQPQHF
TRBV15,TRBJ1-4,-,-,TGTGCCACCAGCATGCAGAGGCTGGGACGTAATGAAAAACTGTTTTTT,CATSMQRLGRNEKLFF
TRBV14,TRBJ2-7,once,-,TGTGCCAACAGCCAAGGGGCGGAAAGCGAGCAGTACTTC,CANSQGAESEQYF
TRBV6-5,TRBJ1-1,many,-,TGTGCCACCAAAGTCATGAACACTGAAGCTTTCTTT,CATKVMNTEAFF
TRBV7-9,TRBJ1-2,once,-,TGTGCCAGCAGTCAAGGGCTGTATGGCTACACCTTC,CASSQGLYGYTF
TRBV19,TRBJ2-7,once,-,TGTGCCAGTAGTCCCAGGTTAGGGCAGGGCGGAAGGGAGCAGTACTTC,CASSPRLGQGGREQYF
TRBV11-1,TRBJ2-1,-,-,TGTGCCAGCAGCCGGGGGACTTACAATGAGCAGTTCTTC,CASSRGTYNEQFF
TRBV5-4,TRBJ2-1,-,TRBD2,TGTGCCAGCAGCTGGTCTCGCGGGGGCTCCTACAATGAGCAGTTCTTC,CASSWSRGGSYNEQFF
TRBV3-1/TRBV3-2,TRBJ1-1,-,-,TGTGCCAGCAGCCAAGATCTCCGGGGCACTGAAGCTTTCTTT,CASSQDLRGTEAFF
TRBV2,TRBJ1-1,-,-,TGTGCCAGCAGTGCTAGGCCCGGGACGAACACTGAAGCTTTCTTT,CASSARPGTNTEAFF
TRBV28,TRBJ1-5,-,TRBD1,TGTGCCAGCAGTTTAGGAGGGGACAGGTTTCAGCCCCAGCATTTT,CASSLGGDRFQPQHF
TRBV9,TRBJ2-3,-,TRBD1,TGTGCCAGCGGAGGACAGGGAGGCACAGATACGCAGTATTTT,CASGGQGGTDTQYF
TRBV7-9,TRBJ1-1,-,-,TGTGCCAGCAGCTACCAGGAGAACACTGAAGCTTTCTTT,CASSYQENTEAFF
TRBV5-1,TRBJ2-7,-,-,TGCGCCAGCAGCTTGCAAGCGGAATACGAGCAGTACTTC,CASSLQAEYEQYF
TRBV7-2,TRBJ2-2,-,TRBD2,TGTGCCAGCAGCTTAGTTTCAGTACTAGCGGGAGGTACCGGGGAGCTGTTTTTT,CASSLVSVLAGGTGELFF
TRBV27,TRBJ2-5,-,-,TGTGCCAGCAGTTTATGGCAGACGGAGACCCAGTACTTC,CASSLWQTETQYF
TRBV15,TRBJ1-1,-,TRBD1,TGTGCCACCAGCGCCGAACCACAGGGGGCTCAGATAAACACTGAAGCTTTCTTT,CATSAEPQGAQINTEAFF
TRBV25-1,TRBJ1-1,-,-,TGTGCCAGCAGTGAATCTCAGGGGATGGGGACTGAAGCTTTCTTT,CASSESQGMGTEAFF
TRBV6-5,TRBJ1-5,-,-,TGTGCCAGCGGGTCGGCGGGGTTCAATCAGCCCCAGCATTTT,CASGSAGFNQPQHF
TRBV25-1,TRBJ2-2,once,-,TGTGCCAGCAGTGGGGGGTCTGCCACCGGGGAGCTGTTTTTT,CASSGGSATGELFF
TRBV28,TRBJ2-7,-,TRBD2,TGTGCCAGCGCTGCGAGCGGGAGAAACTACGAGCAGTACTTC,CASAASGRNYEQYF
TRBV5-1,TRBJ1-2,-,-,TGCGCCAGCAGCTTGGACAAGGGTTTCTCGGGAGGCTACACCTTC,CASSLDKGFSGGYTF
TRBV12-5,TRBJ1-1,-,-,TGTGCTAGTGGTTTGACGACAGGTATCACTGAAGCTTTCTTT,CASGLTTGITEAFF
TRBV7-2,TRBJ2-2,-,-,TGTGCCAGCCTAGGGGGAAATGGCGGGGAGCTGTTTTTT,CASLGGNGGELFF
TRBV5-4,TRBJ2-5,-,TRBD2,TGTGCCAGCAGCCCCCGGTCGGGAGGTCAAGAGACCCAGTACTTC,CASSPRSGGQETQYF
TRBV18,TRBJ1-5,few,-,TGTGCCAGCTCACCAAACACAGGGTCGTCTCAGCCCCAGCATTTT,CASSPNTGSSQPQHF
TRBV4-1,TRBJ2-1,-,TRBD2,TGCGCCAGCAGCCAAGATGGGGTAGCGGGGTCCTACAATGAGCAGTTCTTC,CASSQDGVAGSYNEQFF
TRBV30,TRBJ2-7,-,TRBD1,TGTGCCTGGAGTATCCGGGACAGGGGGCACGGGAAGTACTTC,CAWSIRDRGHGKYF
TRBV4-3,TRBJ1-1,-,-,TGCGCCAGCAGCCAAGAACCAGGGGACCCAGTCACTGAAGCTTTCTTT,CASSQEPGDPVTEAFF